Shown below are 26 T cell receptor beta chains from a single sample sequenced in a study of T cells in Graves' hyperthyroidism and ophthalmopathy. TCR beta CDR3 regions were amplified from RNA transcripts. HTBI primers drove first-round RT-PCR of the TCR CDR3. TCRdb redid the calling of the multiplex PCR reads with MiXCR, one entry per CDR3 protein. The sample lists around 540,000 distinct CDR3 sequences, approximately 44% occurring once. Sequencing was done on a sample of peripheral blood or thyroid tissue (not recorded which). These receptors came from a woman aged 18-29 years with Graves' hyperthyroidism.

In this sample, this clonotype turned up many times. The rearrangement links TRBV2 to TRBJ1-2; maybe TRBD1 (5 bases). The V end lost 3 bases, the J end lost 5 bases, and 10 bases lay between the germline ends. Per germline, CDR1 SNHLY and CDR2 FYNNEI. The CDR3 length is 13 residues. CDR3 nucleotide sequence: TGTGCCAGCAGTGACGGGACTGAGTATGGCTACACCTTC. Amino acid sequence: CASSDGTEYGYTF.

The sample holds many counts of this clonotype. The chain uses TRBV10-3 and TRBJ2-7, with TRBD1 matching over 12 bases. From germline, CDR1 is ENHRY and CDR2 SYGVKD. Unmatched junction bases numbered 9, after V lost 1 base and J lost 5 bases. The CDR3 totals 17 residues. This CDR3 reads CAISEFSPGTGGHEQYF. CDR3 DNA sequence: TGTGCCATCAGTGAGTTCTCCCCCGGGACAGGGGGCCACGAGCAGTACTTC.

This chain joins TRBV29-1 and TRBJ2-7, with 10 nucleotides matching TRBD1. V shed 7 bases and J 7 bases; nucleotides not matched to a gene: 16. CDR3 length: 15 amino acids. The germline CDR1 and CDR2 sequences are SQVTM and ANQGSEA. DNA for the CDR3: TGCAGCGACCTGCTAGTGGGACAGGGGCTCGATGAGCAGTACTTC. Translating it yields CSDLLVGQGLDEQYF.

This chain connects TRBV25-1 to TRBJ1-2; perhaps TRBD1 as D (5 bases). Germline CDR1 MGHDK, CDR2 SYGVNS. Trimming pared 6 bases from V and 4 bases from J, leaving 15 bases between. This CDR3 spans 14 amino acids. The CDR3 is CASSTRGWGYGYTF. The CDR3 coding sequence is TGTGCCAGCAGCACGAGGGGATGGGGCTATGGCTACACCTTC.

The chain recombines TRBV19 with TRBJ2-2; TRBD1 or TRBD2 may be the D gene (6 bases each). The CDR3 extends over 12 amino acids. Trimming removed 9 bases at V and 7 bases at J, with 12 bases between. Germline V gives CDR1 LNHDA, CDR2 SQIVND (reference sequence). The CDR3: CASRQEGGELFF. CDR3 DNA sequence: TGTGCCAGCAGACAGGAGGGCGGGGAGCTGTTTTTT. The full variable domain, completed using reference TRBV19 and TRBJ2-2, is DGGITQSPKYLFRKEGQNVTLSCEQNLNHDAMYWYRQDPGQGLRLIYYSQIVNDFQKGDIAEGYSVSREKKESFPLTVTSAQKNPTAFYLCASRQEGGELFFGEGSRLTVL.

The chain has TRBV7-9 and TRBJ1-2; TRBD1 might be the D (5 bases). V was trimmed by 9 bases and J by 5 bases, leaving 19 bases between them. Germline assignment: CDR1 SEHNR and CDR2 FQNEAQ (reference sequence). The CDR3 consists of 14 residues. The CDR3, as DNA: TGTGCCAGTAGTATAGGGCGGGGGGGTTATGGCTACACCTTC. It encodes CASSIGRGGYGYTF.

The chain uses TRBV20-1 and TRBJ1-1; D possibly corresponds to TRBD1 (5 bases). Per the germline V gene, CDR1 is DFQATT and CDR2 is SNEGSKA (reference sequence). The length of the CDR3 is 13 residues. The V and J ends lost 6 bases and 5 bases respectively, with 16 bases between them. The CDR3 nucleotides are TGCAGTGCGCCAGATCAGGGAGGGACTGAAGCTTTCTTT. Translated: CSAPDQGGTEAFF.

By share, this clonotype counts as medium-sized. This chain links TRBV25-1 with TRBJ2-6, with D hard to call. This CDR3 region has 14 residues. The germline gives CDR1 MGHDK, CDR2 SYGVNS. The V end was cut by 3 bases, the J end by 4 bases, with 7 bases between. The CDR3 loop reads CASSDLFGANVLTF. CDR3 nucleotides: TGTGCCAGCAGTGATTTGTTCGGGGCCAACGTCCTGACTTTC.

The chain employs TRBV25-1 and TRBJ2-7, with 7 positions matching TRBD1. This CDR3 has 15 residues. Germline lookup yields CDR1 MGHDK and CDR2 SYGVNS. V was pared by 1 base and J by 0 bases, with 3 bases of the junction left unmatched. Here the CDR3 DNA reads TGTGCCAGCAGTGAATCGGGACAGTTCTCCTACGAGCAGTACTTC. This encodes CASSESGQFSYEQYF.

This clonotype was picked up one time. V gene TRBV25-1 combines with J gene TRBJ1-1, with D possibly matching TRBD1 (6 bases). The V end lost 8 bases, the J end lost 0 bases, and 13 bases lay between the germline ends. Looked up from germline, CDR1 is MGHDK and CDR2 is SYGVNS. The CDR3 extends over 14 amino acids. CDR3: CASGNRDLNTEAFF. CDR3 DNA: TGTGCCAGCGGGAACAGGGATTTGAACACTGAAGCTTTCTTT.

This clonotype was seen a few times. The chain employs TRBV24-1 and TRBJ1-5; D is uncertain. CDR3 length: 14 residues. Trimming took 4 bases from V and 1 from J, leaving 7 bases between them. Germline assignment: CDR1 KGHDR and CDR2 SFDVKD. The CDR3 nucleotides are TGTGCCACCAGTGAAGATATAAGCAATCAGCCCCAGCATTTT. Residues: CATSEDISNQPQHF.

This clonotype is a singleton in its sample. This chain links TRBV19 with TRBJ2-5; 7 positions agree with TRBD1. The V gene's germline CDR1 is LNHDA and CDR2 SQIVND (reference sequence). The J segment lost 5 bases and the V segment lost 4 bases, leaving 10 bases of the junction unmatched. CDR3 length: 15 amino acids. The CDR3 sequence: CASSTTGDGMETQYF. In DNA form, the CDR3 reads TGTGCCAGTAGTACAACAGGGGACGGAATGGAGACCCAGTACTTC.

This clonotype was seen a handful of times. V gene TRBV6-5 combines with J gene TRBJ2-5, with 7 bases fitting TRBD2. With V trimmed by 0 bases and J by 4 bases, 2 bases remained unmatched. The CDR3 covers 14 residues. Per germline, CDR1 MNHEY and CDR2 SVGAGI. In nucleotides, the CDR3 is TGTGCCAGCAGTTACTCACCGGGGGGAGAGACCCAGTACTTC. It translates to CASSYSPGGETQYF.

The chain combines TRBV7-2 with TRBJ1-1; no clear D. Trimming took off 5 bases at V and 4 bases at J, with 14 bases between the two ends. The CDR3 is made up of 14 amino acids. Germline-derived CDR1 and CDR2 are SGHTA and FQGNSA. The DNA of the CDR3 is TGTGCCAGCAGCCGAGACAAAGAGGCCACTGAAGCTTTCTTT. Encoded protein: CASSRDKEATEAFF.

The CDR3 DNA reads TGTGCCAGCAGTGGCCCGGGGGCAGGGGGAGGGCCCCAGCATTTT. This codes for CASSGPGAGGGPQHF. The rearrangement uses TRBV9 and TRBJ1-5; 7 positions agree with TRBD1. CDR3 length: 15 amino acids. After removal of 5 bases from V and 9 bases from J, the junction contained 14 bases not matched to a gene. The germline V gene has CDR1 SGDLS and CDR2 YYNGEE.

This clonotype was detected ten times or more. The CDR3 loop is CASSFGGTFSSYEQYF. CDR3 nucleotides: TGTGCCAGCAGCTTTGGCGGAACCTTCAGCTCCTACGAGCAGTACTTC. The genes are TRBV7-9 and TRBJ2-7; D not resolved. Trimming pared 3 bases from V and 0 bases from J, leaving 15 bases between. The CDR3 contains 16 residues. Germline V gives CDR1 SEHNR, CDR2 FQNEAQ (reference sequence). Based on the CDR3 plus reference TRBV7-9 and TRBJ2-7, the full variable domain is DTGVSQNPRHKITKRGQNVTFRCDPISEHNRLYWYRQTLGQGPEFLTYFQNEAQLEKSRLLSDRFSAERPKGSFSTLEIQRTEQGDSAMYLCASSFGGTFSSYEQYFGPGTRLTVT.

J is TRBJ1-1 and V is TRBV25-1, with 7 bases lining up with TRBD1. This CDR3 has 12 residues. Germline assignment: CDR1 MGHDK and CDR2 SYGVNS. Trimming at V came to 7 bases and at J to 5 bases, leaving 4 bases not matched to a gene. The CDR3 bases are TGTGCCAGCACCGACAGGGAGACTGAAGCTTTCTTT. It specifies CASTDRETEAFF.

The chain joins TRBV7-3 to TRBJ1-5; 7 positions match TRBD1. Germline trimming cut 6 bases from V and 1 base from J; bases unmatched to any gene: 6. This CDR3 comprises 15 residues. From germline, CDR1 is SGHTA and CDR2 FQGTGA. The CDR3 DNA reads as TGTGCCAGCAGTTACACAGGGGTCAGCAATCAGCCCCAGCATTTT. This codes for CASSYTGVSNQPQHF.

As for this clonotype: This CDR3 is missing its conserved last phenylalanine or tryptophan, likely due to a read error. No DNA is shown, since the ends of the CDR3 on it are uncertain; the CDR3 is the one TCRdb lists. The J gene is TRBJ1-6, the V gene TRBV25-1; the table gives TRBD1 as D, unverified against the DNA. Germline-derived CDR1 and CDR2 are MGHDK and SYGVNS. Both ends counted, the CDR3 spans 10 residues. The CDR3 is CASSESGGNY.

The chain employs TRBV25-1 and TRBJ2-7; a weak D match, TRBD1 (6 bases). V gave up 7 bases and J gave up 2 bases, with 21 bases separating them. CDR3 length: 16 amino acids. From germline, CDR1 is MGHDK and CDR2 SYGVNS. The CDR3, as DNA: TGTGCCAGCAAAGGAGTAGGGGAAACAGGGACCTACGAGCAGTACTTC. It specifies CASKGVGETGTYEQYF.

Concerning this clonotype: Mismatch with germline at one junction end may stem from a read error. The V gene is TRBV7-3, the J gene TRBJ1-1, with 7 bases matching TRBD1. Germline V gene data show CDR1 as SGHTA and CDR2 as FQGTGA. The CDR3 totals 13 residues. In DNA form, the CDR3 reads TGTGCCGGCAGCCAGGGGGAAGTCACTGAAGCTTTCTTT. It yields the protein CAGSQGEVTEAFF. Full variable domain (missing parts from reference TRBV7-3 and TRBJ1-1): GAGVSQTPSNKVTEKGKYVELRCDPISGHTALYWYRQSLGQGPEFLIYFQGTGAADDSGLPNDRFFAVRPEGSVSTLKIQRTERGDSAVYLCAGSQGEVTEAFFGQGTRLTVV.

The chain has TRBV27 and TRBJ1-5, with 9 bases aligning to TRBD1. J lost 1 base, V lost 6 bases, and 4 bases had no gene match. The length of the CDR3 is 15 residues. Germline CDR1 MNHEY, CDR2 SMNVEV (reference sequence). CDR3 sequence reads: CASSRDRVSNQPQHF. DNA for the CDR3: TGTGCCAGCAGCCGGGACAGGGTAAGCAATCAGCCCCAGCATTTT.

This clonotype has only a few counts. This may be a read error, as it is one base from a much larger clone. CDR3 protein: CASYPDRRDEQYF. In DNA, the CDR3 is TGTGCCAGCTACCCTGACAGGCGAGACGAGCAGTACTTC. J is TRBJ2-7 and V is TRBV2; TRBD1 is a possible D gene (6 bases). This CDR3 is 13 amino acids long. CDR1 and CDR2 (germline): SNHLY, FYNNEI. V gave up 8 bases and J gave up 5 bases, with 16 bases separating them.

With regard to this clonotype: A much larger clone lies a single base off, so this may be a read error. The chain combines TRBV9 with TRBJ1-2; maybe TRBD1 (6 bases). This CDR3 comprises 14 residues. Germline V lookup: CDR1 SGDLS, CDR2 YYNGEE. The CDR3 DNA follows: TGTGTCAGCAGCGTAGTGCCAGGGGCCTATGGCTACACCTTC. Amino acids: CVSSVVPGAYGYTF.

The chain recombines TRBV20-1 with TRBJ2-7; D not resolved. Germline CDR1 DFQATT, CDR2 SNEGSKA (reference sequence). The CDR3 is made up of 13 amino acids. Trimming shortened V by 3 bases and J by 4 bases, and 13 bases separated the two germline ends. In nucleotides, the CDR3 is TGCAGTGCTAGTCGTGACCTATCGTACGAGCAGTACTTC. Its translation: CSASRDLSYEQYF.

The rearrangement uses TRBV9 and TRBJ1-2; tentatively, D is TRBD1 (6 bases). The ends were cut back, 3 bases at V and 4 bases at J, with 13 bases in the middle. The CDR3 runs 14 residues. In germline, CDR1 is SGDLS, CDR2 YYNGEE. CDR3 bases: TGTGCCAGCAGCGGGGGGCGCCCGGTCTATGGCTACACCTTC. Its protein product is CASSGGRPVYGYTF. The full variable domain, completed using reference TRBV9 and TRBJ1-2, is DSGVTQTPKHLITATGQRVTLRCSPRSGDLSVYWYQQSLDQGLQFLIQYYNGEERAKGNILERFSAQQFPDLHSELNLSSLELGDSALYFCASSGGRPVYGYTFGSGTRLTVV.